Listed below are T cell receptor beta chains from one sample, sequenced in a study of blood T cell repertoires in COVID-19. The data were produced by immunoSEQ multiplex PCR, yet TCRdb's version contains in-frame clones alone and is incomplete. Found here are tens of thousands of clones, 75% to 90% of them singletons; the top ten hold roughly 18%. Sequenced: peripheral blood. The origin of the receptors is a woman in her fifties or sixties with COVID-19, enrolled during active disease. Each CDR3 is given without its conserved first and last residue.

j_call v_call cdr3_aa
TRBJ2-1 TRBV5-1 ASSRISGQGHNEQF
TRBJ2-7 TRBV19 ASSTPGTTTYEQY
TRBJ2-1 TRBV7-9 ASSFLAYNEQF
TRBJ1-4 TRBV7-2 ASSSPGGGREKLF
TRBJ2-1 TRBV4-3 ASSQEWRGGNEQF
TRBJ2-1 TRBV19 ASRMFSGRAYEQF
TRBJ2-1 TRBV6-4 ASSEGTGSGNEQF
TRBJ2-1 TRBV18 ASSPPQGDSYNEQF
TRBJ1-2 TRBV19 ASSLQQGVDYGYT
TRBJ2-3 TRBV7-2 ASSSEGDTDTQY
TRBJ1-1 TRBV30 AWSSGQLDTEAF
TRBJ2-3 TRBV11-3 ASSRTLASSTDTQY
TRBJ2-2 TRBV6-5 ASSYSAGWGTGELF
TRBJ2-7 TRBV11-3 ASSLEVAGGRPEQY
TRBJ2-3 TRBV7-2 ASSLARGSDMLLGTQY
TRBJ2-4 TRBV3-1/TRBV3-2 ASSQRRMKNIQY
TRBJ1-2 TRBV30 AWDDRYLYGYT
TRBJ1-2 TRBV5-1 ASSFGQGSDGYT
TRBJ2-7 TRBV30 AWRPGQPRPQY
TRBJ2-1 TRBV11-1 ASSYRGVVYNEQF
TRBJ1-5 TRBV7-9 ASSSHSNQPQH
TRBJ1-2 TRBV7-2 ASSLGRGGYT
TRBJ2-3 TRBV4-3 ASSQDFSGSSANTDTQY
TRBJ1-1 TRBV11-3 ASSLGRGYNEAF
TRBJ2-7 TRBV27 ASSLERVPDEQY
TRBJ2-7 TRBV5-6 ASSLRIATSYEQY
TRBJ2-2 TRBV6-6 ASSLLAVNTGELF
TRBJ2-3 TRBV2 ASSDGLAGIDTQY
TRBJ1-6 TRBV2 ASSVAGTRNSPLH
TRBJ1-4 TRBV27 ASSLPRTGNANEKLF
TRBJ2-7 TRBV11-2 ASSLQGTGRAGEQY
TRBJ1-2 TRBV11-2 ASSSEFYGYT
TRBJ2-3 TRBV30 AGAWGLITDTQY
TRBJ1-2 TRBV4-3 ASSQVSGGSGYT
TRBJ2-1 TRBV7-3 ASSPIAGVAEQF
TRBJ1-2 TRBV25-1 ASSDPGQGFGYT
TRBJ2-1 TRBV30 AWSAGQSYNEQF
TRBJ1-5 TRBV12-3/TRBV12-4 ASSEGVGQPQH
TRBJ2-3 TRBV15 ATSRSIAGPTDTQY
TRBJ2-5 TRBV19 ASSIGQGRSGETQY
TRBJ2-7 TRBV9 ASSVTLRADAHEQY
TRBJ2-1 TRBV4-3 ASSLGLAGGTSYNEQF
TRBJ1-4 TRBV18 ASSPLREHANEKLF
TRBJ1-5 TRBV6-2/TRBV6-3 ASSNQDNQPQH
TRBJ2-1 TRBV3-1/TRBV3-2 ASSQGPAGTAYNEQF
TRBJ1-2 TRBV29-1 SVDLGGQGSNYGYT
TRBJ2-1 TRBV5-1 ASSFGQAHYNEQF
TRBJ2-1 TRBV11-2 ASSSGLAGGPEEQF
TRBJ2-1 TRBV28 ASSLGTSGFLDEQF
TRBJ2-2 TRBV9 ASSVAGLADTGELF
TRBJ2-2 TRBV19 ASSKREGRNTGELF
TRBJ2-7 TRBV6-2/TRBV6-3 ASSPTGSGEQY
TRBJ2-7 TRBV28 ASSKNRGYEQY
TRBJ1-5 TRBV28 ASSKRTGRQPQH
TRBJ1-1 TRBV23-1 ASSLMGGGHTEAF
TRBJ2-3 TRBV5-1 ASSFRQGAGSGDTQY
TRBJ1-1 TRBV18 ASSPNPLRGGEAF
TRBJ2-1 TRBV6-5 ASRLAGGSNEQF
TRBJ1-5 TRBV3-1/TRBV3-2 ASSQGHDSNQPQH
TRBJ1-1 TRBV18 ASSPPSRNTEAF